This T cell receptor (beta chain) was sequenced for a study of CD4 T cells in relation to SARS-CoV-2 and coronaviruses. Only in-frame clones appear in the TCRdb table, and some are missing; sequencing was by immunoSEQ multiplex PCR. The sample contains approximately 50,000 clones, roughly nine tenths of which appear only once. Sequencing used naive CD4+ T cells from PBMCs. Documented subset: naive CD4+ T cells isolated by negative enrichment. This TCR was recovered from an adult with COVID-19.

The CDR3 here is CATSDLWDGGKLFF. The CDR3 region has the DNA TGTGCCACCAGTGATTTGTGGGACGGGGGGAAGCTGTTTTTT. The rearrangement uses TRBV24-1 and TRBJ2-2; TRBD2 matches 7 bases. Germline CDR1 KGHDR, CDR2 SFDVKD. The CDR3 spans 14 residues. V shed 0 bases and J 12 bases; nucleotides not matched to a gene: 6.